The 7 T cell receptor beta chains below all came from one sample that was sequenced in a study of T cells in tumors after PD-1 blockade. Profiled with immunoSEQ multiplex PCR; TCRdb holds only in-frame clones, not every one. The data show 14,000 to 15,000 clones, about four fifths seen once. The specimen was PBMCs, collected after anti-PD-1 treatment. These receptors were obtained from a human donor with basal cell carcinoma.

With respect to this clone: The sample carries other DNA sequences with the same CDR3. This chain connects TRBV2 to TRBJ2-1, with 8 bases aligning to TRBD2. Unmatched junction bases numbered 21, after V lost 11 bases and J lost 0 bases. The germline V gene has CDR1 SNHLY and CDR2 FYNNEI. The CDR3 covers 19 residues. The CDR3 DNA sequence: TGTGCCTCCTGTGACGGGGGGGCGGGGGTGGGGAGCTCCTACAATGAGCAGTTCTTC. Its translation is CASCDGGAGVGSSYNEQFF.

This sequence joins TRBV19 and TRBJ1-1; D is unresolved. CDR3 length equals 14 residues. V shed 7 bases and J shed 2 bases, with 14 bases lying between them. Germline CDR1 LNHDA, CDR2 SQIVND (reference sequence). The CDR3 reads CASNVLGSNTEAFF. Written as DNA, the CDR3 is TGTGCCAGTAATGTTCTGGGCTCTAACACTGAAGCTTTCTTT.

This clone is deemed large. This chain joins TRBV3-1 (or the pseudogene TRBV3-2) and TRBJ1-2; tentatively, D is TRBD1 (5 bases). The ends were cut back, 0 bases at V and 0 bases at J, with 11 bases in the middle. This CDR3 is 16 amino acids long. CDR1 is LGHDT, CDR2 YNNKEL, per germline (reference sequence). CDR3 sequence: CASSQDLGGPNYGYTF. CDR3 sequence (DNA): TGTGCCAGCAGCCAAGATTTGGGGGGACCTAACTATGGCTACACCTTC.

The chain couples TRBV28 to TRBJ2-7, with TRBD2 matching 10 bases. V shed 5 bases and J 0 bases; nucleotides not matched to a gene: 4. The germline gives CDR1 MDHEN, CDR2 SYDVKM. The CDR3 runs to 15 residues. The CDR3 region is CASSPRTSGSYEQYF. Here the CDR3 DNA reads TGTGCCAGCAGTCCCCGGACTAGCGGCTCCTACGAGCAGTACTTC.

V is TRBV28 and J is TRBJ1-1, with 7 bases that match TRBD1. The CDR3 has 13 amino acids. V was clipped by 6 bases and J by 8 bases; unmatched bases: 9. Germline V gene sequence: CDR1 MDHEN, CDR2 SYDVKM. DNA for the CDR3: TGTGCCAGCAGACTCAACAGGGGAAGGGAAGCTTTCTTT. Encoded protein: CASRLNRGREAFF.

The J gene is TRBJ1-2, the V gene TRBV5-1, with TRBD1 matching 9 bases. The ends lost 4 bases at V and 8 bases at J; junction bases unmatched: 12. The CDR3 extends over 15 amino acids. Per germline, CDR1 SGHRS and CDR2 YFSETQ. This chain's CDR3 is CASSLSPGTGYGYTF. CDR3 DNA sequence: TGCGCCAGCAGCCTTAGTCCCGGGACAGGGTACGGCTACACCTTC.

V gene TRBV19 combines with J gene TRBJ1-2; D is unclear. V lost 3 bases to trimming and J lost 2 bases, with 10 bases between them. Germline V gene lookup returns CDR1 LNHDA and CDR2 SQIVND (reference sequence). CDR3 size: 14 residues. The CDR3 DNA sequence: TGTGCCAGTAGTATCCAGAACTTAAACTATGGCTACACCTTC. Translating gives CASSIQNLNYGYTF.